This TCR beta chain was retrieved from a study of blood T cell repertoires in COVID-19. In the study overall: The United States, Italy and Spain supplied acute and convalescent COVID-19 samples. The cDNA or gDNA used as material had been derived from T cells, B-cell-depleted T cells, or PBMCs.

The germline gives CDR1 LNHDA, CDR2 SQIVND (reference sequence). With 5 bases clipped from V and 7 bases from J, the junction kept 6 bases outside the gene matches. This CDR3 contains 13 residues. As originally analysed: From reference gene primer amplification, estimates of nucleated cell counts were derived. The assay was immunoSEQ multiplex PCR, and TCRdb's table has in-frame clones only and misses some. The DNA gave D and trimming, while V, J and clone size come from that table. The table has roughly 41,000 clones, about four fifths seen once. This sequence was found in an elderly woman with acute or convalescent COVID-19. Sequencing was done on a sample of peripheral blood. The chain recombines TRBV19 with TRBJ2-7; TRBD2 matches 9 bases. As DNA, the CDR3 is TGTGCCAGTAGTCTAGCGGGGAGACGGGAGCAGTACTTC. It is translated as CASSLAGRREQYF.